This TCR beta chain was recorded in a study of vaccination effects on CD4 cells after COVID-19. Here immunoSEQ multiplex PCR was the method, and the copy in TCRdb shows in-frame clones only, minus some. Among almost 70,000 clones listed, around 69% were seen once. V was shortened by 3 bases and J by 0 bases, with 12 bases between the two germline ends. The germline gives CDR1 LNHDA, CDR2 SQIVND (reference sequence). The CDR3 totals 16 residues. As regards this clone: Its antigen is unidentified.

Before any sequencing was done, the ViraFEST assay used viral peptide pools to expand antigen-specific CD4+ T cells. A 10-day culture period preceded the isolation of CD4+ T cells. Two-dose vaccination with either BNT162b2 or mRNA-1273 was given to the participants. No vaccinee had earlier SARS-CoV-2 infection, and nucleocapsid antibodies were negative. A few million PBMC were placed in each well, which was supplemented with 8.5 to 10 IU/ml IL-2 and roughly 10 ug/ml peptides. Study-wide findings and caveats: After vaccination, at late timepoints, clones induced by infection and by vaccine contracted markedly. In healthy vaccinees, only 1 of 255 vaccine-induced clones cross-reacted with common cold coronaviruses.

The receptor comes from a human donor who received a COVID-19 vaccine. The J gene is TRBJ2-4, the V gene TRBV19; a weak D match, TRBD1 (6 bases). The specimen comprised CD4+ T cells from PBMCs cultured with HCoV-229E spike peptides, sampled after COVID-19 vaccination. The CDR3 sequence: CASSISGELAKNIQYF. DNA for the CDR3: TGTGCCAGTAGTATCTCAGGGGAGCTAGCCAAAAACATTCAGTACTTC.